Listed here is a single T cell receptor beta chain. No antigen is known for it. The record has no base qualities; no much larger clone is one base away. This entry is derived from a study of shared clonotypes between healthy human individuals (dated by TCRdb to 2020 to 2021). In the study overall: The cohort included three men and a couple of women between 18 and 49 years of age. For each donor, three plates each were used for CD4 naive and CD4 memory, two plates were used for CD8 naive, and one plate was used for CD8 memory. To estimate repertoire size and how much clonotype sharing occurs between individuals, the study deeply sequenced the blood TCR repertoires of roughly 5 healthy adults. To increase sequencing depth and limit assay-specific biases, different laboratories used diverse techniques to prepare libraries and sequence TCR repertoires. Leukapheresis yielded between about 0.94 and 8.9 billion PBMCs per donor. The paper as a whole reports these results and caveats: Sampling was restricted to blood, and TCR repertoires in tissue are likely to differ from TCR repertoires in blood. Compared with non-shared clonotypes, clonotypes shared by all four sorted-subset donors had higher generation probabilities. Because the study included a small number of donors, the genetic and exposure-history diversity represented was limited. Based on pairwise subsampling, the degree of clonotype sharing among donors was expected to be affected by sequencing depth. Estimated clonotype richness was generally larger for naive than for memory subsets. Sharing across a few donors was observed for about 4.8% of naive CD4, under 4% of naive CD8, 2.3% of memory CD4, and 0.4% of memory CD8 clonotypes. Incomplete sequencing was indicated by rarefaction of sorted-subset datasets, despite the large sequencing depth.

Using the deep immunoSEQ assay, TCR CDR3 regions were amplified from genomic DNA by multiplex PCR. Extracted genomic DNA from each cell subset was distributed evenly across all wells of several immunoSEQ 96-well plates, and each plate was treated as a replicate. For sorted subsets, roughly 190 ng of genomic DNA, equivalent to 30,000 or so T cell genomes, went into each replicate PCR. The purified libraries were quantified using a Qubit 3.0 fluorometer, sized with a Bioanalyzer 2100, and then quantified again using the KAPA Library Quantification kit. Each immunoSEQ 96-well plate was sequenced on its own single-read 150-cycle Illumina NextSeq 550 flow cell. The authors' analysis ran thus. Because only junctional sequences without quality scores were contained in the immunoSEQ output, filtering matching that applied to full-length reads could not be performed. To assign V/J genes and CDR3, sequences were annotated using PyIR, a Python wrapper for IgBLAST v1.9, with IMGT germline references. Reads were filtered out if the reads had weak V/J assignments (E-value above 1e-6), no CDR3, stop codons, out-of-frame junctions, or ambiguous translated residues. V3J clonotypes were defined by identical inferred V gene, J gene, and CDR3 amino acid sequence. To compute the percentage overlap between repertoires, the number of shared unique clonotypes was divided by the size of the smaller repertoire. Repertoire richness was assessed with RTK rarefaction, the Chao1 estimator, and Recon v2.1 estimates of unobserved clonotypes. OLGA was used to compute generation probabilities for all TCRbeta clonotypes that the gDNA method yielded from a few donors. TCRdb carries this immuneACCESS record with in-frame sequences only. Its versions omit some clonotypes, under half of them owing to an unresolved V gene in the studies checked, with the rest unexplained. The DNA was the basis for D and trimming; V, J and clone size are from that table. The sample profile shows around 2.5 million clones; 80% to 95% of them were found once. The ten largest clones add up to approximately 0.36% of the sample.

The donors were healthy, HIV-negative adults who had no recently reported acute infections or vaccinations. Every donor was a Caucasian adult living in Nashville, Tennessee, USA. CD4+ T cells were enriched by magnetic negative selection; naive cells were then positively selected on CD45RA, and the negative fraction formed the memory subset. Blood was obtained by leukapheresis, after which PBMCs were separated by Ficoll-Histopaque density gradient centrifugation and cryopreserved in liquid nitrogen vapor phase. Purity and quantity of every magnetically sorted T cell population were checked by analytical flow cytometry. From each sorted fraction, genomic DNA was isolated and quantified by UV absorbance on a Nanodrop 2000c. V and J lose 3 bases and 5 bases, and a span of 16 bases separates them. CDR3 length: 15 amino acids, cysteine to phenylalanine. Kept here is only the CDR3 DNA, which spans 45 bases and is read in frame from base 1. CDR1 and CDR2 are read off the germline V gene as SGHAT and FQNNGV.

Sequencing input: naive CD4+ T cells from PBMCs. This sample's cell subset or site label indicates: CD45RA+ positively selected. The chain employs TRBV11-2 and TRBJ2-5; the D gene is possibly TRBD1 or TRBD2, each agreeing over 5 bases. The source is a man aged 18 to 30 in good health. Some clones in this sample may be carry-over from other donors' samples. The CDR3 reads as follows: CASSFRWDGEETQYF. The nucleotides are TGTGCCAGCAGCTTCCGCTGGGACGGGGAGGAGACCCAGTACTTC.